This TCR beta chain comes out of a study of T cell repertoires in cytomegalovirus infection. Overall study findings and caveats: In two of eight donors, the top clonotype was HLA-C-restricted CMV-specific.

MiXCR was run by TCRdb on the reads, yielding one entry per CDR3 protein. The sample consists of about 260,000 distinct CDR3 sequences, about an eighth of them appearing once. This CDR3 region has 16 residues. Germline V gives CDR1 SGHTA, CDR2 FQGNSA. V gave up 0 bases and J gave up 2 bases; unmatched junction bases: 3. This clonotype was observed many times. The antigen is unknown. This TCR derives from a human donor in good health (CMV status not recorded). Some clones in this sample may be carry-over from other donors' samples. Sequenced: PBMCs. This sequence joins TRBV7-2 and TRBJ2-5, with 10 bases fitting TRBD2. The DNA for the CDR3 is TGTGCCAGCAGCTTAGCGGTAGCGGGAGGACAAGAGACCCAGTACTTC. Protein sequence: CASSLAVAGGQETQYF.